A selection of T cell receptor beta chains follows, all from one sample in a study of read filtering for tumor transcriptome and immune sequencing. TCRdb fed the reads into MiXCR, producing one record per CDR3 protein. The sample lists about 45,000 distinct CDR3 sequences, roughly a fifth seen once, with roughly two fifths in the top ten. Sequences were obtained from a population of CD138-negative cells sorted from bone marrow. Every receptor here comes from a donor aged 40 or older with multiple myeloma. Both conserved end residues are part of each CDR3. The order of the fields is clone size, V gene, J gene, D gene, CDR3 protein, CDR3 DNA. A D gene is named only where the DNA matches it firmly. Clone size, where shown, is once, few, many, or a class for clones that have expanded.

clone_size: many
v_call: TRBV5-6
j_call: TRBJ2-5
d_call: -
cdr3_aa: CASSLRLALQETQYF
cdr3_nt: TGTGCCAGCAGCTTGCGGCTAGCGCTCCAAGAGACCCAGTACTTC

clone_size: many
v_call: TRBV5-1
j_call: TRBJ1-1
d_call: -
cdr3_aa: CASSLQGWNTEAFF
cdr3_nt: TGCGCCAGCAGCCTACAGGGATGGAACACTGAAGCTTTCTTT

clone_size: few
v_call: TRBV3-1
j_call: TRBJ1-1
d_call: -
cdr3_aa: CASSQETDGNTEAFF
cdr3_nt: TGTGCCAGCAGCCAAGAAACCGATGGGAACACTGAAGCTTTCTTT

clone_size: many
v_call: TRBV7-2
j_call: TRBJ2-7
d_call: -
cdr3_aa: CASSLDPREQYF
cdr3_nt: TGTGCCAGCAGCTTGGATCCACGCGAGCAGTACTTC

clone_size: medium-sized
v_call: TRBV4-1
j_call: TRBJ2-1
d_call: TRBD1
cdr3_aa: CASSQRTGKIGYNEQFF
cdr3_nt: TGCGCCAGCAGCCAGAGGACAGGGAAAATTGGCTACAATGAGCAGTTCTTC

clone_size: -
v_call: TRBV20-1
j_call: TRBJ1-1
d_call: TRBD1
cdr3_aa: CSARYSRQGQGEASF
cdr3_nt: TGCAGTGCTAGATATTCGAGACAGGGCCAAGGTGAAGCTTCCTTT

clone_size: -
v_call: TRBV28
j_call: TRBJ2-3
d_call: TRBD2
cdr3_aa: CASSFPTSGYSSTDTQYF
cdr3_nt: TGTGCCAGCAGTTTTCCGACTAGCGGTTATTCTAGCACAGATACGCAGTATTTT

clone_size: few
v_call: TRBV29-1
j_call: TRBJ1-2
d_call: TRBD1
cdr3_aa: CSGQGTNYGYTF
cdr3_nt: TGCAGCGGACAGGGGACCAACTATGGCTACACCTTC

clone_size: many
v_call: TRBV6-1
j_call: TRBJ1-1
d_call: -
cdr3_aa: CASSKDRQNTEAFF
cdr3_nt: TGTGCCAGCTCCAAGGACAGACAGAACACTGAAGCTTTCTTT

clone_size: many
v_call: TRBV6-2/TRBV6-3
j_call: TRBJ2-1
d_call: TRBD2
cdr3_aa: CASSSRTTSGSYNEQFF
cdr3_nt: TGTGCCAGCAGTTCACGGACGACTAGCGGATCTTACAATGAGCAGTTCTTC

clone_size: once
v_call: TRBV2
j_call: TRBJ1-1
d_call: TRBD1
cdr3_aa: CASSGTATETFF
cdr3_nt: TGTGCTAGCAGCGGGACAGCCACTGAAACTTTCTTT

clone_size: -
v_call: TRBV28
j_call: TRBJ1-2
d_call: TRBD1
cdr3_aa: CASSLRGPYGYTF
cdr3_nt: TGTGCCAGCAGTTTGAGGGGGCCCTATGGCTACACCTTC

clone_size: few
v_call: TRBV6-6
j_call: TRBJ2-3
d_call: TRBD2
cdr3_aa: CASSYGVAGLTDTQYF
cdr3_nt: TGTGCCAGCAGTTACGGGGTAGCGGGTCTTACAGATACGCAGTATTTT

clone_size: many
v_call: TRBV7-9
j_call: TRBJ1-4
d_call: TRBD1
cdr3_aa: CASSNPGQGWEKLFF
cdr3_nt: TGTGCCAGCAGCAACCCGGGACAGGGATGGGAAAAACTGTTTTTT

clone_size: many
v_call: TRBV12-3/TRBV12-4
j_call: TRBJ1-2
d_call: TRBD1
cdr3_aa: CASSGGQGHYGYTF
cdr3_nt: TGTGCCAGCAGTGGGGGACAGGGTCACTATGGCTACACCTTC

clone_size: many
v_call: TRBV2
j_call: TRBJ2-5
d_call: -
cdr3_aa: CASSVGFRGETQYF
cdr3_nt: TGTGCCAGCAGTGTGGGTTTTCGAGGAGAGACCCAGTACTTC

clone_size: -
v_call: TRBV4-3
j_call: TRBJ2-3
d_call: -
cdr3_aa: CASRDSTDTQYF
cdr3_nt: TGCGCCAGCAGGGACAGCACAGATACGCAGTATTTT

clone_size: few
v_call: TRBV5-1
j_call: TRBJ2-3
d_call: TRBD2
cdr3_aa: CASSLGGLAGADTQYF
cdr3_nt: TGCGCCAGCAGCTTGGGCGGACTAGCGGGAGCAGATACGCAGTATTTT

clone_size: many
v_call: TRBV10-1
j_call: TRBJ2-1
d_call: -
cdr3_aa: CASSDWPRYNEQFF
cdr3_nt: TGCGCCAGCAGTGACTGGCCACGATACAATGAGCAGTTCTTC

clone_size: many
v_call: TRBV5-5
j_call: TRBJ2-5
d_call: -
cdr3_aa: CASSYKTQGSQETQYF
cdr3_nt: TGTGCCAGCAGCTATAAAACACAGGGATCCCAAGAGACCCAGTACTTC

clone_size: -
v_call: TRBV12-3/TRBV12-4
j_call: TRBJ1-5
d_call: TRBD1
cdr3_aa: CASSAERDSGWPQHF
cdr3_nt: TGTGCCAGCAGCGCCGAAAGGGACAGCGGATGGCCCCAGCATTTT

clone_size: once
v_call: TRBV2
j_call: TRBJ2-3
d_call: -
cdr3_aa: CASSADSQATDTQYF
cdr3_nt: TGTGCCAGCAGTGCCGACAGTCAGGCCACAGATACGCAGTATTTT

clone_size: many
v_call: TRBV5-1
j_call: TRBJ2-3
d_call: TRBD2
cdr3_aa: CASSPASGVSTDTQYF
cdr3_nt: TGCGCCAGCAGCCCGGCCAGCGGGGTTAGCACAGATACGCAGTATTTT

clone_size: many
v_call: TRBV4-2
j_call: TRBJ2-1
d_call: -
cdr3_aa: CASSQEGSSGGQFF
cdr3_nt: TGTGCCAGCAGCCAAGAGGGGTCAAGCGGAGGGCAGTTCTTC

clone_size: -
v_call: TRBV23-1
j_call: TRBJ1-6
d_call: -
cdr3_aa: CASIKESPLHF
cdr3_nt: TGCGCCAGCATTAAAGAGTCACCCCTCCACTTT

clone_size: many
v_call: TRBV18
j_call: TRBJ2-7
d_call: -
cdr3_aa: CASSLLGGAYEQYF
cdr3_nt: TGTGCCAGCTCACTCCTAGGGGGAGCCTACGAGCAGTACTTC

clone_size: few
v_call: TRBV6-2/TRBV6-3
j_call: TRBJ2-1
d_call: -
cdr3_aa: CASRYPKNEQFF
cdr3_nt: TGTGCCAGCAGGTACCCGAAGAATGAGCAGTTCTTC

clone_size: many
v_call: TRBV4-1
j_call: TRBJ2-1
d_call: TRBD1
cdr3_aa: CASSGRQGAYNEQFF
cdr3_nt: TGTGCCAGCAGCGGTAGACAGGGGGCCTACAATGAGCAGTTCTTC

clone_size: many
v_call: TRBV5-1
j_call: TRBJ2-3
d_call: TRBD2
cdr3_aa: CASSLEAGGADTQYF
cdr3_nt: TGCGCCAGCAGCTTGGAAGCGGGAGGGGCAGATACGCAGTATTTT

clone_size: many
v_call: TRBV24-1
j_call: TRBJ2-2
d_call: TRBD1
cdr3_aa: CATSDSGMGQVTGELFF
cdr3_nt: TGTGCCACCAGTGATTCCGGCATGGGACAGGTGACCGGGGAGCTGTTTTTT

clone_size: many
v_call: TRBV6-5
j_call: TRBJ2-1
d_call: -
cdr3_aa: CASSYSGTKLYNEQFF
cdr3_nt: TGTGCCAGCAGTTACTCCGGGACCAAGCTTTACAATGAGCAGTTCTTC

clone_size: many
v_call: TRBV6-1
j_call: TRBJ2-1
d_call: -
cdr3_aa: CASSESYNEQFF
cdr3_nt: TGTGCCAGCAGTGAATCCTACAATGAGCAGTTCTTC

clone_size: few
v_call: TRBV5-4
j_call: TRBJ2-4
d_call: -
cdr3_aa: CASSSQTAIAKNIQYF
cdr3_nt: TGTGCCAGCAGCTCCCAGACAGCCATAGCCAAAAACATTCAGTACTTC

clone_size: many
v_call: TRBV12-3/TRBV12-4
j_call: TRBJ2-1
d_call: -
cdr3_aa: CASSLSSEQFF
cdr3_nt: TGTGCCAGCAGTTTAAGTAGTGAGCAGTTCTTC

clone_size: many
v_call: TRBV19
j_call: TRBJ2-1
d_call: -
cdr3_aa: CASSMQGLTYNEQFF
cdr3_nt: TGTGCCAGTAGTATGCAGGGGCTAACTTACAATGAGCAGTTCTTC

clone_size: many
v_call: TRBV20-1
j_call: TRBJ1-1
d_call: -
cdr3_aa: CSARENTEAFF
cdr3_nt: TGCAGTGCTAGAGAGAACACTGAAGCTTTCTTT

clone_size: many
v_call: TRBV21-1
j_call: TRBJ2-5
d_call: -
cdr3_aa: CASSTKDSGQTQETQYF
cdr3_nt: TGTGCCAGCAGCACCAAGGACAGCGGACAGACCCAAGAGACCCAGTACTTC

clone_size: -
v_call: TRBV3-1
j_call: TRBJ2-3
d_call: -
cdr3_aa: CVSSQDSYNTDTQYF
cdr3_nt: TGTGTCAGCAGCCAAGATTCGTATAATACAGATACGCAGTATTTT

clone_size: many
v_call: TRBV10-3
j_call: TRBJ2-7
d_call: -
cdr3_aa: CAISDGRYEQYF
cdr3_nt: TGTGCCATCAGTGACGGTAGATACGAGCAGTACTTC

clone_size: many
v_call: TRBV12-3/TRBV12-4
j_call: TRBJ2-1
d_call: TRBD2
cdr3_aa: CASSPGGTGRDEQFF
cdr3_nt: TGTGCCAGCAGCCCCGGGGGGACGGGGAGGGATGAGCAGTTCTTC

clone_size: many
v_call: TRBV28
j_call: TRBJ2-2
d_call: -
cdr3_aa: CATSHPKNTGELFF
cdr3_nt: TGTGCCACTAGTCATCCTAAAAACACCGGGGAGCTGTTTTTT

clone_size: many
v_call: TRBV4-3
j_call: TRBJ2-1
d_call: TRBD2
cdr3_aa: CASSQVGTSLSEQFF
cdr3_nt: TGCGCCAGCAGCCAAGTTGGGACTAGCCTTTCCGAGCAGTTCTTC

clone_size: many
v_call: TRBV29-1
j_call: TRBJ2-7
d_call: -
cdr3_aa: CSVGHRSSYEQYF
cdr3_nt: TGCAGCGTTGGGCACAGGTCCTCCTACGAGCAGTACTTC

clone_size: many
v_call: TRBV6-2/TRBV6-3
j_call: TRBJ2-1
d_call: TRBD2
cdr3_aa: CASSTSSGRAANEQFF
cdr3_nt: TGTGCCAGCAGTACCTCTAGCGGGAGGGCCGCGAATGAGCAGTTCTTC

clone_size: -
v_call: TRBV7-3
j_call: TRBJ2-7
d_call: TRBD2
cdr3_aa: CASSNGGESEQYF
cdr3_nt: TGTGCCAGCAGCAATGGGGGGGAGTCCGAGCAGTACTTC

clone_size: many
v_call: TRBV9
j_call: TRBJ2-7
d_call: -
cdr3_aa: CASSVGHPGNEQYF
cdr3_nt: TGTGCCAGCAGCGTAGGCCACCCCGGAAACGAGCAGTACTTC

clone_size: many
v_call: TRBV7-3
j_call: TRBJ2-7
d_call: TRBD1
cdr3_aa: CASSVGTVPYEQYF
cdr3_nt: TGTGCCAGCAGCGTCGGGACAGTACCCTACGAGCAGTACTTC

clone_size: many
v_call: TRBV25-1
j_call: TRBJ2-3
d_call: TRBD1
cdr3_aa: CATSRQGAVTDTQYF
cdr3_nt: TGTGCCACCTCGAGACAGGGGGCTGTCACAGATACGCAGTATTTT

clone_size: few
v_call: TRBV10-3
j_call: TRBJ2-3
d_call: TRBD1
cdr3_aa: CAISDRDREFWTPKGDTQYF
cdr3_nt: TGTGCCATCAGTGACCGGGACAGGGAGTTCTGGACGCCGAAGGGGGATACGCAGTATTTT

clone_size: many
v_call: TRBV19
j_call: TRBJ2-5
d_call: TRBD2
cdr3_aa: CAVSGSGGVETQYF
cdr3_nt: TGTGCCGTTAGCGGGAGTGGGGGAGTAGAGACCCAGTACTTC

clone_size: many
v_call: TRBV29-1
j_call: TRBJ2-1
d_call: TRBD1
cdr3_aa: CSAGAGTGRNEQFF
cdr3_nt: TGCAGCGCTGGGGCCGGGACAGGGAGGAATGAGCAGTTCTTC

clone_size: many
v_call: TRBV30
j_call: TRBJ2-2
d_call: -
cdr3_aa: CAWRTSGNTGELFF
cdr3_nt: TGTGCCTGGAGGACTAGTGGGAACACCGGGGAGCTGTTTTTT

clone_size: few
v_call: TRBV10-2
j_call: TRBJ1-2
d_call: -
cdr3_aa: CASTGGANYGYTF
cdr3_nt: TGCGCCAGCACGGGGGGGGCTAACTATGGCTACACCTTC